The rows below give T cell receptor beta chains drawn from one sample of a study of blood T cell repertoires in COVID-19. The method was immunoSEQ multiplex PCR; TCRdb's version includes in-frame clones alone and lacks a portion of them. The sample lists about 140,000 clones, roughly 73% occurring once. Material: peripheral blood. The receptors originated from a woman aged 45-65 years with active or convalescent COVID-19. Each CDR3 is given with its conserved first and last residue. D genes are given only for firm matches. Clone sizes are given selectively: once, few, many, or a class where the clone is expanded.

v_call: TRBV6-5
j_call: TRBJ1-1
clone_size: NA
d_call: NA
cdr3_aa: CASSYSFQNTEAFF
cdr3_nt: TGTGCCAGCAGTTACTCTTTCCAAAACACTGAAGCTTTCTTT

v_call: TRBV6-4
j_call: TRBJ2-1
clone_size: NA
d_call: TRBD1
cdr3_aa: CASSVDRDGEQFF
cdr3_nt: TGTGCCAGCAGTGTGGACAGGGATGGTGAGCAGTTCTTC

v_call: TRBV7-9
j_call: TRBJ2-2
clone_size: few
d_call: NA
cdr3_aa: CASSLAEGTTGELFF
cdr3_nt: TGTGCCAGCAGCTTAGCAGAGGGCACGACCGGGGAGCTGTTTTTT

v_call: TRBV15
j_call: TRBJ2-1
clone_size: few
d_call: NA
cdr3_aa: CATSRETPSSYNEQFF
cdr3_nt: TGTGCCACCAGCAGAGAAACTCCGAGCTCCTACAATGAGCAGTTCTTC

v_call: TRBV19
j_call: TRBJ2-7
clone_size: NA
d_call: TRBD1
cdr3_aa: CASSIGQVSYEQYF
cdr3_nt: TGTGCCAGTAGTATCGGACAGGTCTCCTACGAGCAGTACTTC

v_call: TRBV4-2
j_call: TRBJ1-6
clone_size: NA
d_call: TRBD1
cdr3_aa: CASSQADRAYNSPLHF
cdr3_nt: TGTGCCAGCAGCCAGGCAGACAGGGCCTATAATTCACCCCTCCACTTT

v_call: TRBV29-1
j_call: TRBJ2-7
clone_size: NA
d_call: TRBD1
cdr3_aa: CSVGGTDRISYEQYF
cdr3_nt: TGCAGCGTTGGGGGGACGGACAGGATTTCCTACGAGCAGTACTTC

v_call: TRBV28
j_call: TRBJ1-2
clone_size: NA
d_call: TRBD1
cdr3_aa: CASSPQGARGYGYTF
cdr3_nt: TGTGCCAGCAGTCCTCAGGGGGCGCGAGGCTATGGCTACACCTTC

v_call: TRBV6-4
j_call: TRBJ2-1
clone_size: NA
d_call: TRBD1
cdr3_aa: CASSVWGQNNEQFF
cdr3_nt: TGTGCCAGCAGTGTTTGGGGACAGAACAATGAGCAGTTCTTC

v_call: TRBV5-1
j_call: TRBJ2-5
clone_size: NA
d_call: NA
cdr3_aa: CASNQGLPKETQYF
cdr3_nt: TGCGCCAGCAACCAGGGACTCCCCAAAGAGACCCAGTACTTC

v_call: TRBV6-5
j_call: TRBJ1-1
clone_size: NA
d_call: NA
cdr3_aa: CASKPPGKRTEAFF
cdr3_nt: TGTGCCAGCAAACCTCCCGGGAAGAGGACTGAAGCTTTCTTT

v_call: TRBV6-6
j_call: TRBJ1-5
clone_size: few
d_call: TRBD1
cdr3_aa: CASSLGTGKRGDQPQHF
cdr3_nt: TGTGCCAGCAGTCTCGGGACAGGGAAGCGGGGAGATCAGCCCCAGCATTTT

v_call: TRBV3-1/TRBV3-2
j_call: TRBJ2-5
clone_size: NA
d_call: TRBD1
cdr3_aa: CASSQNNRGQETQYF
cdr3_nt: TGTGCCAGCAGCCAAAATAACAGGGGACAAGAGACCCAGTACTTC

v_call: TRBV5-1
j_call: TRBJ1-1
clone_size: NA
d_call: NA
cdr3_aa: CASSYNARAEAFF
cdr3_nt: TGCGCCAGCAGCTATAACGCCCGAGCTGAAGCTTTCTTT

v_call: TRBV5-3
j_call: TRBJ2-1
clone_size: NA
d_call: NA
cdr3_aa: CARSPQAGQYNEQFF
cdr3_nt: TGTGCCAGAAGCCCACAAGCGGGACAATACAATGAGCAGTTCTTC

v_call: TRBV29-1
j_call: TRBJ2-7
clone_size: NA
d_call: NA
cdr3_aa: CSGLTGNSYEQYF
cdr3_nt: TGCAGCGGTTTAACAGGGAACTCCTACGAGCAGTACTTC

v_call: TRBV5-3
j_call: TRBJ2-3
clone_size: NA
d_call: TRBD2
cdr3_aa: CARRSSWTSLLGTDTQYF
cdr3_nt: TGTGCCAGAAGATCCTCATGGACTAGCTTACTGGGCACAGATACGCAGTATTTT

v_call: TRBV19
j_call: TRBJ2-7
clone_size: NA
d_call: TRBD2
cdr3_aa: CASSVGGRTSYEQYF
cdr3_nt: TGTGCCAGTAGTGTGGGGGGGAGGACCTCCTACGAGCAGTACTTC

v_call: TRBV27
j_call: TRBJ2-1
clone_size: once
d_call: TRBD2
cdr3_aa: CASSRTGGSYNEQFF
cdr3_nt: TGTGCCAGCAGCCGAACGGGAGGTTCCTACAATGAGCAGTTCTTC

v_call: TRBV14
j_call: TRBJ1-2
clone_size: NA
d_call: NA
cdr3_aa: CASSQGQIYGYTF
cdr3_nt: TGTGCCAGCAGCCAAGGACAGATCTATGGCTACACCTTC

v_call: TRBV7-2
j_call: TRBJ2-5
clone_size: NA
d_call: TRBD2
cdr3_aa: CASSQIAGQETQYF
cdr3_nt: TGTGCCAGCAGCCAAATAGCGGGACAAGAGACCCAGTACTTC

v_call: TRBV7-9
j_call: TRBJ2-7
clone_size: NA
d_call: TRBD2
cdr3_aa: CASRLSSGSIYEQYF
cdr3_nt: TGTGCCAGCAGACTATCCAGCGGGAGTATATACGAGCAGTACTTC

v_call: TRBV11-2
j_call: TRBJ2-4
clone_size: NA
d_call: TRBD2
cdr3_aa: CASSVTAGGPKNIQYF
cdr3_nt: TGTGCCAGCAGCGTTACCGCGGGAGGGCCCAAAAACATTCAGTACTTC

v_call: TRBV10-1
j_call: TRBJ1-5
clone_size: NA
d_call: NA
cdr3_aa: CASSEGETGCNQPQHF
cdr3_nt: TGCGCCAGCAGTGAGGGGGAAACAGGGTGCAATCAGCCCCAGCATTTT

v_call: TRBV28
j_call: TRBJ1-2
clone_size: NA
d_call: TRBD1
cdr3_aa: CASSLWDRGGYTF
cdr3_nt: TGTGCCAGCAGTTTATGGGACAGGGGAGGCTACACCTTC

v_call: TRBV27
j_call: TRBJ2-6
clone_size: NA
d_call: TRBD1
cdr3_aa: CASSLSGTGFSGANVLTF
cdr3_nt: TGTGCCAGCAGTTTATCGGGGACAGGGTTTTCTGGGGCCAACGTCCTGACTTTC

v_call: TRBV6-1
j_call: TRBJ2-7
clone_size: NA
d_call: NA
cdr3_aa: CASSEFTYEQYF
cdr3_nt: TGTGCCAGCAGTGAATTCACTTACGAGCAGTACTTC

v_call: TRBV9
j_call: TRBJ2-5
clone_size: few
d_call: NA
cdr3_aa: CASSGVDWETQYF
cdr3_nt: TGTGCCAGCAGCGGCGTAGACTGGGAGACCCAGTACTTC

v_call: TRBV20-1
j_call: TRBJ1-4
clone_size: NA
d_call: NA
cdr3_aa: CSASARTSNEKLFF
cdr3_nt: TGCAGTGCTAGTGCCAGGACAAGTAATGAAAAACTGTTTTTT

v_call: TRBV6-1
j_call: TRBJ2-7
clone_size: NA
d_call: NA
cdr3_aa: CASSESAGRTYEQYF
cdr3_nt: TGTGCCAGCAGTGAATCTGCGGGGAGGACCTACGAGCAGTACTTC

v_call: TRBV7-9
j_call: TRBJ1-1
clone_size: NA
d_call: TRBD1
cdr3_aa: CASSLDRTGNTEAFF
cdr3_nt: TGTGCCAGCAGCTTAGACAGGACAGGGAACACTGAAGCTTTCTTT

v_call: TRBV2
j_call: TRBJ1-6
clone_size: once
d_call: TRBD1
cdr3_aa: CASSGDRQGWSPLHF
cdr3_nt: TGTGCCAGCAGCGGAGATAGACAGGGTTGGTCACCCCTCCACTTT

v_call: TRBV29-1
j_call: TRBJ2-2
clone_size: NA
d_call: TRBD2
cdr3_aa: CSASGTSVGGELFF
cdr3_nt: TGCAGCGCAAGTGGGACTAGCGTAGGCGGGGAGCTGTTTTTT

v_call: TRBV28
j_call: TRBJ1-5
clone_size: NA
d_call: NA
cdr3_aa: CASKSGVLPQHF
cdr3_nt: TGTGCCAGCAAATCAGGGGTTTTGCCCCAGCATTTT

v_call: TRBV19
j_call: TRBJ2-5
clone_size: NA
d_call: NA
cdr3_aa: CASSFDRETQYF
cdr3_nt: TGTGCCAGTAGTTTCGATAGAGAGACCCAGTACTTC

v_call: TRBV7-2
j_call: TRBJ1-5
clone_size: NA
d_call: NA
cdr3_aa: CASSLLGRAQPQHF
cdr3_nt: TGTGCCAGCAGCTTATTGGGCAGGGCTCAGCCCCAGCATTTT

v_call: TRBV2
j_call: TRBJ2-5
clone_size: NA
d_call: NA
cdr3_aa: CASSEGPLQETQYF
cdr3_nt: TGTGCCAGCAGTGAGGGGCCCCTACAAGAGACCCAGTACTTC

v_call: TRBV7-3
j_call: TRBJ2-1
clone_size: NA
d_call: TRBD2
cdr3_aa: CASSLTSGLAGGNEQFF
cdr3_nt: TGTGCCAGCAGCTTAACATCAGGGCTAGCGGGAGGCAATGAGCAGTTCTTC

v_call: TRBV28
j_call: TRBJ2-1
clone_size: NA
d_call: NA
cdr3_aa: CASSPPLRSSYNEQFF
cdr3_nt: TGTGCCAGCAGCCCCCCCTTAAGGAGCTCCTACAATGAGCAGTTCTTC

v_call: TRBV28
j_call: TRBJ2-7
clone_size: NA
d_call: TRBD1
cdr3_aa: CASSPWTGGYEQYF
cdr3_nt: TGTGCCAGCAGTCCCTGGACAGGGGGGTACGAGCAGTACTTC

v_call: TRBV11-2
j_call: TRBJ2-7
clone_size: few
d_call: TRBD2
cdr3_aa: CASSVGLAGPYEQYF
cdr3_nt: TGTGCCAGCAGCGTGGGACTAGCGGGCCCCTACGAGCAGTACTTC

v_call: TRBV10-3
j_call: TRBJ2-7
clone_size: NA
d_call: NA
cdr3_aa: CAISEGQHYEQYF
cdr3_nt: TGTGCCATCAGTGAAGGACAGCACTACGAGCAGTACTTC

v_call: TRBV12-3/TRBV12-4
j_call: TRBJ1-2
clone_size: NA
d_call: NA
cdr3_aa: CASKPTVGGYTF
cdr3_nt: TGTGCCAGCAAACCGACCGTCGGGGGCTACACCTTC

v_call: TRBV2
j_call: TRBJ1-6
clone_size: NA
d_call: NA
cdr3_aa: CASSYDGGYNSPLHF
cdr3_nt: TGTGCCAGCAGTTATGACGGGGGCTATAATTCACCCCTCCACTTT

v_call: TRBV18
j_call: TRBJ1-3
clone_size: NA
d_call: NA
cdr3_aa: CASSLGQTSGNTIYF
cdr3_nt: TGTGCCAGCTCGCTCGGACAAACCTCTGGAAACACCATATATTTT